This T cell receptor (beta chain) was sequenced for a study of beta chain features in type 1 diabetes. Overall study: The study examined about 110,000,000 sorted cells across all samples.

This CDR3 is 13 amino acids long. From germline, CDR1 is LGHNA and CDR2 YNFKEQ. V lost 0 bases to trimming and J lost 7 bases, with 10 bases between them. CD4+ cells of the naive, central memory, regulatory and stem cell-like memory types were sorted via CD45RO/CCR7/CD25/CD127/CD95/CD27. Study conclusions and caveats: Moderate but significant shortening of TCRB CDR3s was recorded in all four CD4+ subsets from Type 1 diabetes patients.

This clone was counted between two and nine times. Its antigen is not identified. The whole isolated RNA underwent reverse transcription, so sequencing captured expressed TCRB transcripts. The data were produced by immunoSEQ multiplex PCR, yet TCRdb's version contains in-frame clones alone and is incomplete. The table has roughly 310,000 clones, approximately 11% seen once; the top ten hold 0.015%. The V and J genes are TRBV4-2 and TRBJ2-7, with a tentative D call TRBD2 (6 bases). The specimen was naive CD4+ T cells from blood. This TCR was recovered from a woman aged 25-40 years in good health. The CDR3 region is CASSQDRAGEQYF. DNA for the CDR3: TGTGCCAGCAGCCAAGACAGGGCGGGAGAGCAGTACTTC.